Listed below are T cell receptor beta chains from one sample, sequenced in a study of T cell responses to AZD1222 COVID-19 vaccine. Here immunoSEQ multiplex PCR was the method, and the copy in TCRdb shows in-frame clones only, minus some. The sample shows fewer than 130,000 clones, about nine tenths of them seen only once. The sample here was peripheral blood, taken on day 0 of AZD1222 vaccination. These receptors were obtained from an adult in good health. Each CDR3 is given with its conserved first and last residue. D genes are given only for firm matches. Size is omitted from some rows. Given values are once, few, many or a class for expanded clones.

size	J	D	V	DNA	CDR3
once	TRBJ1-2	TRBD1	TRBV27	TGTGCCAGCAGTGACAGGGCAAACTATGGCTACACCTTC	CASSDRANYGYTF
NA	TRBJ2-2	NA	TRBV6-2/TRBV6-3	TGTGCCAGCAGTGGGGCCGGGGAGCTGTTTTTT	CASSGAGELFF
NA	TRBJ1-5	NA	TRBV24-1	TGTGCCACCAAGATGGGGGTGACGCCGCGGAATCAGCCCCAGCATTTT	CATKMGVTPRNQPQHF
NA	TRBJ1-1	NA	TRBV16	TGTGCCAGCAGCGAGACAGGGAACACTGAAGCTTTCTTT	CASSETGNTEAFF
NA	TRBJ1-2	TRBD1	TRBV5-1	TGCGCCAGCAGCGTACCGGGACAGGGGGAACACACCTTC	CASSVPGQGEHTF
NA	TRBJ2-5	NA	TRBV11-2	TGTGCCAGCAGCATTCAAGAGACCCAGTACTTC	CASSIQETQYF
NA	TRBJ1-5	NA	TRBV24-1	TGTGCCACCAGTGGACCCCCTGGCAGACCCTACTTTAGGGCCCAGCATTTT	CATSGPPGRPYFRAQHF
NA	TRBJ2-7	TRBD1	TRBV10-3	TGTGCCATCAGTGAGTCGAGAGGACAGGGGGCTCACGAGCAGTACTTC	CAISESRGQGAHEQYF
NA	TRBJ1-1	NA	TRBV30	TGTGCCTGGAGTGTACGTTTAGGACAGGAAGCTTTCTTT	CAWSVRLGQEAFF
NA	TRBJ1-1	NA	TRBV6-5	TGTGCCAGCAGTTACTCGAGAGGGAGAAGGAACACTGAAGCTTTCTTT	CASSYSRGRRNTEAFF
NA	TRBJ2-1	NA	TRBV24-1	TGTGCCACCAGTGATGCGGGGATACAGGTTCAGGGAAGAAATGAGCAGTTCTTC	CATSDAGIQVQGRNEQFF
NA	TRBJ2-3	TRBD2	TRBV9	TGTGCCAGCAGCCTTCGAGTAGACAGCGGGGTCAGCACAGATACGCAGTATTTT	CASSLRVDSGVSTDTQYF
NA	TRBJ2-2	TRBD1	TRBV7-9	TGTGCCAGCAGCCCCGGACAGGGGAACACCGGGGAGCTGTTTTTT	CASSPGQGNTGELFF
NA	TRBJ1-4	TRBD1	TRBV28	TGTGCCAGCAGTACCCCGGGACAGGACAATGAAAAACTGTTTTTT	CASSTPGQDNEKLFF
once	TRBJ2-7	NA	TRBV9	TGTGCCAGCAGCTTCCCCTACGAGCAGTACTTC	CASSFPYEQYF
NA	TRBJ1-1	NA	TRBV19	TGTGCCAGTAGTATGGGGGACGTTACTGAAGCTTTCTTT	CASSMGDVTEAFF
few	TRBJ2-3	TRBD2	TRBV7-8	TGTGCCAGCAGCTTATTGAGCGCGGCGGGGGGGCCAGATACGCAGTATTTT	CASSLLSAAGGPDTQYF
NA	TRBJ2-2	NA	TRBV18	TGTGCCAGCTCAGGACAGTTGAACACCGGGGAGCTGTTTTTT	CASSGQLNTGELFF
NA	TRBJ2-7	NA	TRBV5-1	TGCGCCAGCAGCTTGGGAACAGGCGGCGAGCAGTACTTC	CASSLGTGGEQYF
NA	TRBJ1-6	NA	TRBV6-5	TGTGCCAGCACGTCAGGCTCATCCCTCCACTTT	CASTSGSSLHF
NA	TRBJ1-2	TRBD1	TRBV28	TGTGCCAGCAGTGAACAGGGGGTTCTTGGCTACACCTTC	CASSEQGVLGYTF
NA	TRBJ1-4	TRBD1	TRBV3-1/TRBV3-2	TGTGCCAGCAGCCAAGCCGGCCACAGGGGTGAAAAACTGTTTTTT	CASSQAGHRGEKLFF
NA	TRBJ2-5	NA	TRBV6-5	TGTGCCAGCAGTCCCCGGGCTCCGGGGACCCAGTACTTC	CASSPRAPGTQYF
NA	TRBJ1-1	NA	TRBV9	TGTGCCAGCAGCGTAGCGGGGGACACTGAAGCTTTCTTT	CASSVAGDTEAFF
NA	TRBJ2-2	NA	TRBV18	TGTGCCAGCTCACCGGGGCGGAACACCGGGGAGCTGTTTTTT	CASSPGRNTGELFF
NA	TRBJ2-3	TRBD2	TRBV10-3	TGTGCCATCAGTCTAGCGGGGGGGCCCGCAGATACGCAGTATTTT	CAISLAGGPADTQYF
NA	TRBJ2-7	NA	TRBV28	TGTGCCAGCAGTTTATCTGCCCGGGGGTTGTACTTC	CASSLSARGLYF
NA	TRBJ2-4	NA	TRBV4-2	TGTGCCAGCAGCCAAGAAGGTGTGGGAAGTCTCGCAAACATTCAGTACTTC	CASSQEGVGSLANIQYF
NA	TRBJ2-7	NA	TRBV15	TGTGCCACCAGCAGAGAAAGGGATCACGGCGAGCAGTACTTC	CATSRERDHGEQYF
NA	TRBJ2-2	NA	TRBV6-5	TGTGCCAGCAACAGGGTTAGGGACACCGGGGAGCTGTTTTTT	CASNRVRDTGELFF
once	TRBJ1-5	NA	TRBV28	TGTGCCAGCAGCCGAGACTATAGCAATCAGCCCCAGCATTTT	CASSRDYSNQPQHF
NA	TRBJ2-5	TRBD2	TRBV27	TGTGCCAGCAGTTCCTTAGCGGGGGGATATCAAGAGACCCAGTACTTC	CASSSLAGGYQETQYF
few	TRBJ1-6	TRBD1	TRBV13	TGTGCCAGCAGCTCGGACAGGGGCACTTCACCCCTCCACTTT	CASSSDRGTSPLHF
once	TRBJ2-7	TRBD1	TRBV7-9	TGTGCCAGCAGCTCAACTTCAGGGGGGCAGTACTTC	CASSSTSGGQYF
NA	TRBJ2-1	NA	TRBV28	TGTGCCAGCAGTTTAGAGTGGGGAGGATATGCGGAGCAGTTCTTC	CASSLEWGGYAEQFF
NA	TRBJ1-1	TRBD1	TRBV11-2	TGTGCCACCAAACAGGGGAATGAGGTGAACACTGAAGCTTTCTTT	CATKQGNEVNTEAFF
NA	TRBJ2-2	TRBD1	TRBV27	TGTGCCAGCAGGCCGGACAGGGTCGGGACCGGGGAGCTGTTTTTT	CASRPDRVGTGELFF
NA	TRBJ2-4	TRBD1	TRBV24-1	TGTGCCACCAGTGGCACAGGGGGGAACATTCAGTACTTC	CATSGTGGNIQYF
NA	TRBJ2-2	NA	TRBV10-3	TGTGCCATCAGTGAGTCCGTCGGGGAGCTGTTTTTT	CAISESVGELFF
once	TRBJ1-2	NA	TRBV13	TGTGCCAGCAGCATACAGGTTAACTATGGCTACACCTTC	CASSIQVNYGYTF
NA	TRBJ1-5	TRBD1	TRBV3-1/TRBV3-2	TGTGCCAGCAGCCACGGACAGGGAATAGGACAGCCCCAGCATTTT	CASSHGQGIGQPQHF
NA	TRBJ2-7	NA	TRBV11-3	TGTGCCAGCAGCTTAGCCGGGCGGGCCCCTCTCGAGCAGTACTTC	CASSLAGRAPLEQYF
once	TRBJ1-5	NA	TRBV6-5	TGTGCCAGCAGTACCGCGGGGGGTAATCAGCCCCAGCATTTT	CASSTAGGNQPQHF
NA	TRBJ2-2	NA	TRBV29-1	TGCAGCGTTGTAAAAGAGCGTGACACCGGGGAGCTGTTTTTT	CSVVKERDTGELFF
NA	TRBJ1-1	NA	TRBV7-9	TGTGCCAGCAGCTTAGTTGCTGGGTTGAACACTGAAGCTTTCTTT	CASSLVAGLNTEAFF
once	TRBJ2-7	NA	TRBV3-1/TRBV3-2	TGTGCCAGCAGCGCGACCTACGAGCAGTACTTC	CASSATYEQYF
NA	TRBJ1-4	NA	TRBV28	TGTGCCAGCAGTTTTGGGCCGACAACAACTAATGAAAAACTGTTTTTT	CASSFGPTTTNEKLFF
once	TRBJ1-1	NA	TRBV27	TGTGCCAGCAGTTGGACCAGGAACACTGAAGCTTTCTTT	CASSWTRNTEAFF
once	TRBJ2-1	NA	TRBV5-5	TGTGCCAGCAGCTTGCTGGGTTACGGTGAGCAGTTCTTC	CASSLLGYGEQFF
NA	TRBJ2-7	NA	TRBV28	TGTGCCAGCACCACGGGACGGCAAAAGTCCTACGAGCAGTACTTC	CASTTGRQKSYEQYF